This entry lists 32 T cell receptor beta chains sequenced from one sample in a study of cytomegalovirus exposure and HLA in healthy donors (dated by TCRdb to about 2017). Library construction relied on the immunoSEQ multiplex PCR assay. The multiplex PCR relied on a mix of 60 forward primers for TCR Vbeta segments and 13 reverse primers for TCR Jbeta segments. TCRdb provides this immuneACCESS table in a form limited to in-frame rearrangements. Some clones are lacking; in checked studies, under half of them reflect an unresolved V gene, and why the rest are absent is not known. The sample table holds about 200,000 clones. The ten biggest clones cover about 1.1% of the sample. The sequenced material came from PBMCs. These receptors were obtained from a girl aged 2-10 years in good health and CMV-seropositive.

This chain joins TRBV7-7 and TRBJ2-5; 9 bases are a match to TRBD2. Per the germline V gene, CDR1 is SSHAT and CDR2 is FNYEAQ (reference sequence). This CDR3 is 16 amino acids long. J lost 2 bases, V lost 4 bases, and 8 bases had no gene match. In DNA form, the CDR3 reads TGTGCCAGCAGCTCTCTTAGCGGGAGCGTACAAGAGACCCAGTACTTC. Residues: CASSSLSGSVQETQYF.

The chain recombines TRBV5-1 with TRBJ1-4; TRBD1 agrees at 8 bases. CDR3 length equals 17 residues. CDR1 SGHRS and CDR2 YFSETQ come from the germline V gene. After removal of 0 bases from V and 0 bases from J, the junction contained 4 bases not matched to a gene. Here the CDR3 DNA reads TGCGCCAGCAGCTTGGGGACAGGGTCTGCAACTAATGAAAAACTGTTTTTT. It translates to CASSLGTGSATNEKLFF.

The rearrangement uses TRBV10-1 and TRBJ2-7; 10 nucleotides line up with TRBD2. From germline, CDR1 is WNHNN and CDR2 SYGVQD (reference sequence). The CDR3 is made up of 16 amino acids. Losses at the gene ends were 4 bases for V and 5 bases for J; bases not matched to a gene: 11. CDR3 residues: CASSVLAGVGRNEQYF. In DNA, the CDR3 is TGCGCCAGCAGTGTTCTAGCGGGAGTCGGAAGGAACGAGCAGTACTTC.

The chain uses TRBV7-2 and TRBJ1-1; tentative D call: TRBD1 (6 bases). Germline V lookup: CDR1 SGHTA, CDR2 FQGNSA. V was clipped by 5 bases and J by 7 bases, with 23 bases between them. The CDR3 consists of 16 residues. DNA of the CDR3: TGTGCCAGCAGCGCCGCGTTCAGGGGCCTCGCCGGTGAAGCTTTCTTT. This encodes CASSAAFRGLAGEAFF.

The V and J genes are TRBV4-1 and TRBJ2-5, with 7 bases matching TRBD1. Germline assignment: CDR1 MGHRA and CDR2 YSYEKL. The CDR3 spans 15 residues. V lost 3 bases, J lost 7 bases, and 11 bases stayed unmatched. The CDR3 DNA reads as TGCGCCAGCAGCCAGGGGAGACAGGGAAAGGGGACCCAGTACTTC. Its protein is CASSQGRQGKGTQYF.

The genes are TRBV6-5 and TRBJ1-5, with a tentative D call TRBD1 (5 bases). CDR3 length: 11 residues. The V end was cut by 8 bases, the J end by 5 bases, with 7 bases between. Germline V gene data show CDR1 as MNHEY and CDR2 as SVGAGI. For the CDR3, the DNA is TGTGCCAGCGGGGCCGATCAGCCCCAGCATTTT. Protein sequence: CASGADQPQHF.

As regards this clone: Other nucleotide sequences in the sample specify the same CDR3. The CDR3 sequence: CASSLTGLNTEAFF. The CDR3 coding sequence is TGCGCCAGCAGTCTGACAGGGTTGAACACTGAAGCTTTCTTT. The chain is built from TRBV5-1 and TRBJ1-1; TRBD1 matches 7 bases. J was trimmed by 0 bases and V by 5 bases; bases with no gene match: 4. Germline CDR1 reads SGHRS; CDR2 reads YFSETQ. This CDR3 has 14 residues.

The chain uses TRBV11-2 and TRBJ2-5, with 13 positions matching TRBD2. V was pared by 5 bases and J by 1 base, with 7 bases of the junction left unmatched. CDR3 length: 17 residues. CDR1 and CDR2 (germline): SGHAT, FQNNGV. In nucleotides, the CDR3 is TGTGCCAGCAGCACATGGACTAGCGGGAGCCCCCAAGAGACCCAGTACTTC. It encodes CASSTWTSGSPQETQYF.

The V call is TRBV15, the J call TRBJ1-2; D unclear. V was pared by 0 bases and J by 4 bases, with 12 bases between. Looked up from germline, CDR1 is LNHNV and CDR2 is YYDKDF (reference sequence). CDR3 size: 15 residues. Here the CDR3 reads CATSRDNGESYGYTF. The DNA of the CDR3 is TGTGCCACCAGCAGAGATAACGGGGAATCCTATGGCTACACCTTC.

This chain connects TRBV10-3 to TRBJ2-5, with 8 bases that match TRBD1. The J segment lost 2 bases and the V segment lost 5 bases, leaving 4 bases of the junction unmatched. The CDR3 has 14 amino acids. CDR1 is ENHRY and CDR2 is SYGVKD in the germline V gene. This CDR3 reads CAISNGQGQETQYF. The DNA for the CDR3 is TGTGCCATCAGTAACGGACAGGGTCAAGAGACCCAGTACTTC.

The chain couples TRBV18 to TRBJ2-7; TRBD2 is a possible D gene (5 bases). The CDR3 is 14 residues long. Trimming pared 0 bases from V and 7 bases from J, leaving 13 bases between. The germline CDR1 and CDR2 sequences are KGHSH and LQKENI. CDR3 coding DNA: TGTGCCAGCTCACCACCAGTTGGAGCGGTGGAGCAGTACTTC. This sequence encodes CASSPPVGAVEQYF.

The chain joins TRBV5-1 to TRBJ2-5; TRBD1 might be the D (6 bases). Germline values: CDR1 SGHRS, CDR2 YFSETQ. The CDR3 spans 16 residues. The V end was cut by 3 bases, the J end by 1 base, with 16 bases between. CDR3 region: CASSYWGTGSQETQYF. CDR3 in DNA: TGCGCCAGCAGCTATTGGGGTACAGGGAGCCAAGAGACCCAGTACTTC.

The chain combines TRBV5-1 with TRBJ1-2; TRBD1 aligns across 9 bases. CDR3 length equals 14 residues. Germline CDR1 reads SGHRS; CDR2 reads YFSETQ. With 4 bases clipped from V and 3 bases from J, the junction kept 4 bases outside the gene matches. The CDR3 is CASSPRDRDYGYTF. CDR3 in DNA: TGCGCCAGCAGCCCAAGGGACAGGGACTATGGCTACACCTTC. Full variable domain (outside the CDR3, taken from reference TRBV5-1 and TRBJ1-2): KAGVTQTPRYLIKTRGQQVTLSCSPISGHRSVSWYQQTPGQGLQFLFEYFSETQRNKGNFPGRFSGRQFSNSRSEMNVSTLELGDSALYLCASSPRDRDYGYTFGSGTRLTVV.

This rearrangement joins TRBV10-3 to TRBJ1-2; D perhaps matches TRBD1 (6 bases). Germline V gives CDR1 ENHRY, CDR2 SYGVKD. Between the trimmed V and J ends, which lost 4 bases and 6 bases, there was a span of 24 bases. This CDR3 spans 17 amino acids. The CDR3 DNA follows: TGTGCCATCAGTGGCCCTATGATAACAGGGACCCGCGATGGCTACACCTTC. Amino acids: CAISGPMITGTRDGYTF.

The CDR3 sequence: CASSWDRTGVGYGYTF. CDR3 DNA sequence: TGTGCCAGCAGTTGGGACCGGACAGGGGTTGGGTATGGCTACACCTTC. This chain links TRBV28 with TRBJ1-2, with 9 bases aligning to TRBD1. Trimming took 4 bases from V and 5 from J; bases not matched to a gene: 11. Looked up from germline, CDR1 is MDHEN and CDR2 is SYDVKM. The CDR3 sequence is 16 residues long.

This chain uses TRBV10-3 with TRBJ2-7, with a possible D match to TRBD1 (5 bases). CDR1 and CDR2 from the germline V gene are ENHRY and SYGVKD. The ends were cut back, 10 bases at V and 4 bases at J, with 11 bases in the middle. CDR3 length: 11 residues. CDR3 in DNA: TGTGCCACTTCAACAGGTTACGAGCAGTACTTC. Its protein product is CATSTGYEQYF.

The chain has TRBV14 and TRBJ2-2; 9 nucleotides align to TRBD2. CDR1 is SGHDN and CDR2 is FVKESK in the germline V gene. V lost 4 bases to trimming and J lost 5 bases; unmatched junction nucleotides: 11. The CDR3 is made up of 17 amino acids. CDR3 in DNA: TGTGCCAGCAGCCCCCGGGTACTAGCGGGTCGGACCGGGGAGCTGTTTTTT. It is translated as CASSPRVLAGRTGELFF.

This chain uses TRBV18 with TRBJ1-2, with TRBD1 matching over 8 bases. The CDR3 runs 15 residues. The germline gives CDR1 KGHSH, CDR2 LQKENI. The trim removed 2 bases at V and 2 bases at J, leaving 4 bases unmatched. CDR3: CASSPGRGRNYGYTF. The CDR3, as DNA: TGTGCCAGCTCACCAGGCAGGGGGCGGAACTATGGCTACACCTTC.

The genes are TRBV7-9 and TRBJ2-7; maybe TRBD1 (5 bases). This CDR3 comprises 14 residues. V was cut by 7 bases and J by 6 bases, with 19 bases left in between. CDR1 is SEHNR and CDR2 is FQNEAQ in the germline V gene (reference sequence). CDR3 nucleotides: TGTGCCAGCACCCAACAGGCCCCTCCGGGCGAGCAGTACTTC. This codes for CASTQQAPPGEQYF.

This chain links TRBV7-8 with TRBJ2-7; TRBD2 matches at 14 bases. Germline V gives CDR1 SGHVS, CDR2 FQNEAQ. The CDR3 sequence is 16 residues long. The J segment lost 5 bases and the V segment lost 5 bases, leaving 8 bases of the junction unmatched. CDR3 bases: TGTGCCAGCAGCCCTTTAGGACTAGCGGGAGGACACGAGCAGTACTTC. Protein sequence: CASSPLGLAGGHEQYF. The whole variable domain, filled in from reference TRBV7-8 and TRBJ2-7, reads GAGVSQSPRYKVAKRGQDVALRCDPISGHVSLFWYQQALGQGPEFLTYFQNEAQLDKSGLPSDRFFAERPEGSVSTLKIQRTQQEDSAVYLCASSPLGLAGGHEQYFGPGTRLTVT.

The chain employs TRBV19 and TRBJ2-7, with D unclear. The CDR3 runs 12 residues. The V and J ends lost 3 bases and 6 bases respectively, with 9 bases between them. Germline V CDR1 and CDR2: LNHDA, SQIVND (reference sequence). The CDR3 nucleotides read TGTGCCAGTAGTATCCAGATTGGCGAGCAGTACTTC. The encoded protein is CASSIQIGEQYF.

The chain recombines TRBV6-1 with TRBJ1-5; 7 bases map to TRBD1. The ends lost 4 bases at V and 7 bases at J; junction bases unmatched: 16. Germline V CDR1 and CDR2: MNHNS, SASEGT. The CDR3 loop spans 17 amino acids. CDR3 in amino acids: CASSASLRGTDRQPQHF. The CDR3 nucleotides read TGTGCCAGCAGTGCGTCCCTCCGTGGGACAGATAGACAGCCCCAGCATTTT.

The rearrangement joins TRBV7-8 to TRBJ1-5; D might be TRBD1 (5 bases). The CDR3 loop spans 18 amino acids. In germline, CDR1 is SGHVS, CDR2 FQNEAQ. V lost 1 base and J lost 2, with 18 bases in between. The CDR3 loop is CASSLEVGAGRGNQPQHF. DNA for the CDR3: TGTGCCAGCAGCTTAGAGGTTGGGGCGGGAAGAGGCAATCAGCCCCAGCATTTT.

This chain joins TRBV6-5 and TRBJ2-7, with 10 bases fitting TRBD1. This CDR3 is 15 amino acids long. V was pared by 7 bases and J by 4 bases, with 10 bases of the junction left unmatched. Per the germline V gene, CDR1 is MNHEY and CDR2 is SVGAGI. CDR3 loop: CASTPTWGQGYEQYF. The CDR3 DNA sequence: TGTGCCAGCACCCCGACCTGGGGACAGGGGTACGAGCAGTACTTC.

The V gene is TRBV6-5, the J gene TRBJ1-6; 8 nucleotides agree with TRBD1. Looked up from germline, CDR1 is MNHEY and CDR2 is SVGAGI. V dropped 2 bases and J dropped 8; count of bases not matched to a gene: 5. This CDR3 region has 15 residues. In DNA form, the CDR3 reads TGTGCCAGCAGTTACACGACAGGGGATGATTCACCCCTCCACTTT. Protein sequence: CASSYTTGDDSPLHF.

The J gene is TRBJ2-3, the V gene TRBV4-1; TRBD2 is a possible D gene (6 bases). The CDR3 is 16 residues long. Germline V lookup: CDR1 MGHRA, CDR2 YSYEKL. V shed 4 bases and J shed 4 bases, with 18 bases lying between them. DNA of the CDR3: TGCGCCAGCAGCCCGTTAGTGTCGGGAGAGGCAGATACGCAGTATTTT. As protein: CASSPLVSGEADTQYF.

DNA for the CDR3: TGTGCCACCAGCAGAGCCCCGACAGGGGGCGGTGAAAAACTGTTTTTT. Amino acid sequence: CATSRAPTGGGEKLFF. The chain links TRBV15 to TRBJ1-4; 10 nucleotides match TRBD1. The CDR3 loop spans 16 amino acids. From germline, CDR1 is LNHNV and CDR2 YYDKDF (reference sequence). J was trimmed by 7 bases and V by 1 base; bases with no gene match: 6.

The gene calls are TRBV9 and TRBJ2-1; D is perhaps TRBD1 (5 bases). Per germline, CDR1 SGDLS and CDR2 YYNGEE. This CDR3 is 14 amino acids long. Trimming left V 0 bases short and J 7 bases short, with 11 bases between. Here the CDR3 reads CASSVGGIWNEQFF. In nucleotides, the CDR3 is TGTGCCAGCAGCGTAGGGGGCATCTGGAATGAGCAGTTCTTC.

This sequence joins TRBV6-5 and TRBJ2-5; 11 bases align to TRBD2. V was clipped by 6 bases and J by 2 bases; unmatched bases: 2. Germline V gene data show CDR1 as MNHEY and CDR2 as SVGAGI. The CDR3 is 14 residues long. CDR3 protein: CASSRLAGQETQYF. Written as DNA, the CDR3 is TGTGCCAGCAGCCGACTAGCGGGGCAAGAGACCCAGTACTTC.

This chain joins TRBV7-9 and TRBJ1-5, with D perhaps TRBD1 (5 bases). The CDR3 totals 18 residues. Germline CDR1 is SEHNR and CDR2 is FQNEAQ (reference sequence). The V end lost 1 base, the J end lost 0 bases, and 16 bases lay between the germline ends. This CDR3 reads CASSLGVDRTDSNQPQHF. The CDR3 DNA reads TGTGCCAGCAGCTTAGGAGTCGACAGAACGGATAGCAATCAGCCCCAGCATTTT.

The V gene is TRBV7-2, the J gene TRBJ1-1, with D tentatively TRBD1 (6 bases). Germline loops: CDR1 SGHTA, CDR2 FQGNSA. The CDR3 loop spans 16 amino acids. Trimming stripped 3 bases from V and 2 bases from J, with 16 bases between. In DNA form, the CDR3 reads TGTGCCAGCAGCTTCGACAGGATATTATTCAACACTGAAGCTTTCTTT. It specifies CASSFDRILFNTEAFF. Complete variable domain (other parts from reference TRBV7-2 and TRBJ1-1): GAGVSQSPSNKVTEKGKDVELRCDPISGHTALYWYRQSLGQGLEFLIYFQGNSAPDKSGLPSDRFSAERTGGSVSTLTIQRTQQEDSAVYLCASSFDRILFNTEAFFGQGTRLTVV.

This chain connects TRBV6-5 to TRBJ2-5; maybe TRBD2 (6 bases). CDR1 is MNHEY and CDR2 is SVGAGI in the germline V gene. CDR3 length: 14 residues. V was cut by 2 bases and J by 1 base, with 8 bases left in between. CDR3 sequence: CASSYGRPQETQYF. The CDR3 nucleotides are TGTGCCAGCAGTTACGGGAGGCCCCAAGAGACCCAGTACTTC.